This T cell receptor gamma chain was profiled in a study of gammadelta T cells in human blood. Study-level findings and limits: Polyclonal expansion of innate γδ T cells after birth appeared microbially driven.

TCRdb reanalysed the RT-PCR reads via CATT. The data contain about 240 gamma-chain clones, roughly 1.3% of them seen just once; the ten biggest clones take up roughly 30%. This clone is labeled as large (0.1 to 1%). The antigen is undetermined. This CDR3 is also generated by other DNA sequences in the sample. The V and J ends lost 4 bases and 8 bases, in that order; junction bases with no gene match: 11. CDR1 is VINAFY, CDR2 YDVSNSKD, per germline. This CDR3 region has 13 residues. The chain is built from TRGV5 and TRGJ1 or TRGJ2. The J gene was missing in TCRdb and was found by matching the end of the DNA to germline. What was sequenced was non-Vgamma9Vdelta2 gamma-delta T cells from infant blood. The receptor's source is a human donor. The CDR3 region has the DNA TGTGCCACCTGGGAATCCCCTCGGCATAAGAAACTCTTT. Protein product: CATWESPRHKKLF.